The rows below give T cell receptor beta chains drawn from one sample of a study of OX40 agonist ivuxolimab in advanced cancers. The data were produced by immunoSEQ multiplex PCR, yet TCRdb's version contains in-frame clones alone and is incomplete. Among 65,000 to 75,000 clones listed, 85% were seen once. Sequences were derived from CD4+ or CD8+ T cells sorted from blood, sampled in a trial of the OX40 agonist ivuxolimab. The receptor set was obtained from an adult with an advanced solid tumor such as melanoma, head and neck, liver or kidney cancer. Both conserved end residues are part of each CDR3. Fields, in order: J gene, clone size, D gene, V gene, CDR3 DNA, CDR3 protein. A D gene is named only where the DNA matches it firmly. Not all rows give a size; the values are once, few, many and, for expanded clones, a class.

TRBJ2-5,.,.,TRBV19,TGTGCCACCAGCATGCCCCAGTACTTC,CATSMPQYF
TRBJ1-1,once,.,TRBV6-5,TGTGCCAGCGCCAGGGGCTGGAATACTGAAGCTTTCTTT,CASARGWNTEAFF
TRBJ2-7,.,TRBD1,TRBV10-3,TGTGCCATCAAAGGGGACAGGGGGACCCACGAGCAGTACTTC,CAIKGDRGTHEQYF
TRBJ2-2,once,.,TRBV19,TGTGCCAGTAGTATAGATCAGGGTACCGGGGAGCTGTTTTTT,CASSIDQGTGELFF
TRBJ2-7,.,.,TRBV7-2,TGTGCCAGCAGCCCCAACCCACCGGGAGACTACGAGCAGTACTTC,CASSPNPPGDYEQYF
TRBJ1-6,many,TRBD1,TRBV4-1,TGCGCCAGCAGCCAAGGGACAGGGTATTCACCCCTCCACTTT,CASSQGTGYSPLHF
TRBJ1-4,.,.,TRBV4-2,TGTGCCAGCAGCCAGCGACAGGTTAGCCGGGGGGGTGAAAAACTGTTTTTT,CASSQRQVSRGGEKLFF
TRBJ1-1,.,.,TRBV19,TGTGCCAGTAGGACACAGGGACCTGAAGCTTTCTTT,CASRTQGPEAFF
TRBJ1-4,.,.,TRBV2,TGTGCCAGCAGAGGGGAGGATGAAAAACTGTTTTTT,CASRGEDEKLFF
TRBJ1-5,.,.,TRBV10-3,TGTGCCACCTCGGGACTAAATCAGCCCCAGCATTTT,CATSGLNQPQHF
TRBJ1-6,.,.,TRBV10-3,TGTGCCATCAGTGCCTCGGCAGGGGTGAATTCACCCCTCCACTTT,CAISASAGVNSPLHF
TRBJ2-2,.,TRBD1,TRBV7-2,TGTGCCAGCAGCTTGAGGGGGCTCGACACCGGGGAGCTGTTTTTT,CASSLRGLDTGELFF
TRBJ1-5,few,TRBD1,TRBV19,TGTGCCAGTAGTATAGGTACAGGGGGAAACAATCAGCCCCAGCATTTT,CASSIGTGGNNQPQHF
TRBJ1-2,.,TRBD1,TRBV6-5,TGTGCCAGCAGTTTTCAGGGGGGGGACTATGGCTACACCTTC,CASSFQGGDYGYTF
TRBJ1-1,.,.,TRBV5-1,TGCGCCAGCAGCTTAGAAGTACTTAGCACTGAAGCTTTCTTT,CASSLEVLSTEAFF
TRBJ2-5,.,.,TRBV7-2,TGTGCCAGCAGCTTAGTGAGGGGGGGAGAGACCCAGTACTTC,CASSLVRGGETQYF
TRBJ2-5,.,TRBD2,TRBV7-7,TGTGCCAGCAGCTTAGCCCGACTAGCGGGGCAAGAGACCCAGTACTTC,CASSLARLAGQETQYF
TRBJ1-1,.,.,TRBV5-1,TGCGCCAGCAGCTTGGTAGGCGGTAACACTGAAGCTTTCTTT,CASSLVGGNTEAFF
TRBJ1-4,few,TRBD1,TRBV7-6,TGTGCCAGCAGCCCTCCGGGACAGGGCTATGAAAAACTGTTTTTT,CASSPPGQGYEKLFF
TRBJ2-1,.,.,TRBV6-6,TGTGCCAGCCTCCGCAGAGATACAGTCAATGAGCAGTTCTTC,CASLRRDTVNEQFF
TRBJ1-2,.,.,TRBV15,TGTGCCACCAGCAGAGAGGGACCCGAGGGGTCTGGCTACACCTTC,CATSREGPEGSGYTF
TRBJ1-1,.,TRBD1,TRBV30,TGTGCCTGGAGTGTACGGACAGGGAGGGAGGTGAACACTGAAGCTTTCTTT,CAWSVRTGREVNTEAFF
TRBJ1-5,once,.,TRBV5-1,TGCGCCAGCAGCCCCCTGGCAGGGGCAAATCAGCCCCAGCATTTT,CASSPLAGANQPQHF
TRBJ2-6,.,.,TRBV25-1,TGTGCCAGCAGTGATAGTCTCGGGGCGTCTGGGGCCAACGTCCTGACTTTC,CASSDSLGASGANVLTF
TRBJ2-7,.,.,TRBV29-1,TGCAGCGTCCGAGGAGGGGCCGAGCAGTACTTC,CSVRGGAEQYF
TRBJ2-2,.,.,TRBV7-2,TGTGCCAGCAATAAGGGACGGAGAAACACCGGGGAGCTGTTTTTT,CASNKGRRNTGELFF
TRBJ1-1,.,.,TRBV28,TGTGCCAGCAGGGGCAGCGACCGCCCGACTGAAGCTTTCTTT,CASRGSDRPTEAFF
TRBJ1-6,.,TRBD1,TRBV27,TGTGCCAGCAGTCGAGGACAGGGTGGCTCACCCCTCCACTTT,CASSRGQGGSPLHF
TRBJ2-3,.,TRBD2,TRBV18,TGTGCCAGCTCATCGACTAGCGACCTTTCTACAGATACGCAGTATTTT,CASSSTSDLSTDTQYF
TRBJ2-3,.,.,TRBV6-4,TGTGCCAGCAGTCCTGCCGAGGCAGATACGCAGTATTTT,CASSPAEADTQYF
TRBJ2-7,.,TRBD2,TRBV2,TGTGCCAGCAGGGAGGGGACTAGCGGGGGGGCCGAGCAGTACTTC,CASREGTSGGAEQYF
TRBJ2-1,.,.,TRBV7-9,TGTGCCAGCAGGCCTCAGGGTTCCCCTTACAAAGGGGAATACAATGAGCAGTTCTTC,CASRPQGSPYKGEYNEQFF
TRBJ1-2,once,TRBD1,TRBV7-3,TGTGCCAGCAGCCAGTCACAGGGGACACCCTACACCTTC,CASSQSQGTPYTF
TRBJ1-1,once,.,TRBV5-1,TGCGCCAGCAGCTTGGAGGGAAGGGTAAACACTGAAGCTTTCTTT,CASSLEGRVNTEAFF
TRBJ2-7,.,.,TRBV28,TGTGCCAGCAGTTCCCCAGGGGGGGCGGCGTACGAGCAGTACTTC,CASSSPGGAAYEQYF
TRBJ2-7,.,TRBD1,TRBV11-1,TGTGCCAGCAGCTTAAACTTTTTACGGACAGGGGAGAAAGAGCAGTACTTC,CASSLNFLRTGEKEQYF
TRBJ1-2,.,.,TRBV15,TGTGCCACCAGCGAGTCCCCGGGCTATGGCTACACCTTC,CATSESPGYGYTF
TRBJ2-7,once,.,TRBV11-2,TGTGCCAGCAGCCACATAGGCGAGCAGTACTTC,CASSHIGEQYF
TRBJ2-2,once,TRBD1,TRBV5-6,TGTGCCAGCAGCTGGGCAGCCGGGACAGGGTGGACCGGGGAGCTGTTTTTT,CASSWAAGTGWTGELFF
TRBJ1-5,once,TRBD1,TRBV19,TGTGCCAGTAGTATCACCACGTACTACAGGGGAGGCCAGCCCCAGCATTTT,CASSITTYYRGGQPQHF
TRBJ2-7,.,.,TRBV11-3,TGTGCCAGCAGCTTAATTTGGGACGGCGAGCAGTACTTC,CASSLIWDGEQYF
TRBJ2-4,.,.,TRBV28,TGTGCCAGCAGCCCAGGGCTGGCCAAAAACATTCAGTACTTC,CASSPGLAKNIQYF
TRBJ2-3,.,.,TRBV18,TGTGCCAGCTCACCACCGAGTGTTGGGGGTACAGATACGCAGTATTTT,CASSPPSVGGTDTQYF
TRBJ1-4,.,TRBD1,TRBV11-2,TGTGCCAGCAGCCTCGGACAGGGAAAGAGTGAAAAACTGTTTTTT,CASSLGQGKSEKLFF
TRBJ2-2,.,TRBD2,TRBV6-1,TGTGCCAGCACCTCGGGGGGGATGAACACCGGGGAGCTGTTTTTT,CASTSGGMNTGELFF
TRBJ1-2,.,TRBD1,TRBV7-2,TGTGCCAGCAGCTCGGACAGGGGCGGCTATGGCTACACCTTC,CASSSDRGGYGYTF
TRBJ1-4,.,.,TRBV5-1,TGCGCCAGCAGCCCGGGACGGGGGAATGAAAAACTGTTTTTT,CASSPGRGNEKLFF
TRBJ2-1,.,.,TRBV5-1,TGCGCCAGCTGGGGACCCGTAGGGAATGAGCAGTTCTTC,CASWGPVGNEQFF
TRBJ2-7,.,TRBD2,TRBV15,TGTGCCACCAGCAGAGAGACTAGCGGGGCCTACGAGCAGTACTTC,CATSRETSGAYEQYF
TRBJ2-2,.,TRBD1,TRBV11-3,TGTGCCAGCAGCCCAAGGACAGGGGGGAGCGGGGAGCTGTTTTTT,CASSPRTGGSGELFF
TRBJ1-2,.,TRBD1,TRBV4-3,TGCGCCAGCAGCGACGTCCCGGGACAGGGAATGGCAGGCTACACCTTC,CASSDVPGQGMAGYTF
TRBJ1-5,.,TRBD1,TRBV19,TGTGCCAGTAGTGGGGGACAGGGTCAGCCCCAGCATTTT,CASSGGQGQPQHF
TRBJ2-3,.,.,TRBV6-4,TGTGCCAGCAGTGTTGGGGGCGGAGATACGCAGTATTTT,CASSVGGGDTQYF
TRBJ1-1,.,.,TRBV7-2,TGTGCCAGCAGCTGGGGCGCCTCGAACACTGAAGCTTTCTTT,CASSWGASNTEAFF